This T cell receptor beta chain was sequenced for a study of identical twins. The cDNA had a unique molecular identifier and a template-switch universal primer site. In TCRdb, the 5' RACE reads were re-called with MiXCR into one record per CDR3 protein. The sample carries some 1,600,000 distinct CDR3 sequences, 32% recorded once. About this clonotype: What it binds is unknown.

V lost 0 bases, J lost 9 bases, and 8 bases lay in between. Germline V gene data show CDR1 as MGHDK and CDR2 as SYGVNS. This CDR3 spans 13 amino acids. Notes on the study in general: The study based its conclusions on cross-sectional statistical analysis and did not follow the same donors. Twin pairs had excess sharing that was weaker in beta out-of-frame sequences. Reduced insertions were recorded for abundant cord blood beta clonotypes, with no such pattern in memory repertoires.

The source of this sequence is a newborn girl in good health. Material for sequencing was cord blood. The genes are TRBV25-1 and TRBJ1-4; D is unresolved. The CDR3 DNA follows: TGTGCCAGCAGTGAATATTACGTGAAAAAACTGTTTTTT. Translating gives CASSEYYVKKLFF.